The clone carrying this TCR beta chain appeared many times. Its antigen remains unidentified. Read sequence stops 3 residues before the CDR3 end, and the germline J gene provides the missing end. Sequencing was performed with immunoSEQ multiplex PCR; in TCRdb, only in-frame clones are kept and a portion is missing. This sample shows roughly 40,000 clones and no singletons; roughly 6% rests with the ten largest. Germline V gives CDR1 GTSNPN, CDR2 SVGIG (reference sequence). V was clipped by 4 bases and J by 1 base; unmatched bases: 6. The CDR3 totals 14 residues. The data derive from a study of T cell clonality in common variable immunodeficiency. Whole-study results and caveats: In common variable immunodeficiency, TCR beta chains reportedly carried fewer deletions and N-nucleotide insertions.

The specimen sequenced was peripheral blood mononuclear cells. The receptor's source is a human donor with common variable immunodeficiency. The chain joins TRBV30 to TRBJ1-2, with 7 positions matching TRBD1. CDR3 residues: CAWTRDSNNYGYTF. The sequenced part of the CDR3 DNA is TGTGCCTGGACCCGGGACAGCAATAACTATGGC. The complete variable domain, with remaining parts taken from reference TRBV30 and TRBJ1-2, reads SQTIHQWPATLVQPVGSPLSLECTVEGTSNPNLYWYRQAAGRGLQLLFYSVGIGQISSEVPQNLSASRPQDRQFILSSKKLLLSDSGFYLCAWTRDSNNYGYTFGSGTRLTVV.